Listed here are 23 T cell receptor beta chains from one sample, sequenced in a study of T-cell memory formation after mild COVID-19. TCRdb fed the 5' RACE reads into MiXCR, producing one record per CDR3 protein. Of 350,000 to 450,000 distinct CDR3 sequences detected, around 30% appear once; the ten largest clones hold roughly 13%. Sequenced: PBMCs or a T cell subset sorted from them (not recorded which). The source of these receptors is an adult woman who had mild COVID-19 (a few samples of this study predate the infection). Cell type and time point are not known.

The chain joins TRBV20-1 to TRBJ2-1; 7 bases fit TRBD2. With 5 bases clipped from V and 6 bases from J, the junction kept 7 bases outside the gene matches. The germline V gene encodes CDR1 DFQATT and CDR2 SNEGSKA (reference sequence). The CDR3 length is 13 residues. The CDR3 DNA reads TGCAGTGCTCTGGGGGGGTTCTTCAATGAGCAGTTCTTC. Translating it yields CSALGGFFNEQFF.

J is TRBJ2-5 and V is TRBV29-1, with a tentative D call TRBD2 (5 bases). CDR1 and CDR2 (germline): SQVTM, ANQGSEA. The CDR3 sequence is 13 residues long. V was cut by 0 bases and J by 4 bases, with 9 bases left in between. The CDR3 here is CSVEEIRGETQYF. In DNA, the CDR3 is TGCAGCGTTGAAGAGATACGGGGAGAGACCCAGTACTTC.

The chain combines TRBV20-1 with TRBJ2-1; TRBD2 aligns across 7 bases. Germline values: CDR1 DFQATT, CDR2 SNEGSKA (reference sequence). This CDR3 comprises 11 residues. V lost 3 bases, J lost 13 bases, and 6 bases stayed unmatched. The CDR3 loop reads CSASEGGKQFF. The CDR3, as DNA: TGCAGTGCTAGTGAGGGAGGGAAACAGTTCTTC.

A single count supports this clonotype. The chain uses TRBV24-1 and TRBJ2-2; TRBD2 aligns across 11 bases. Germline CDR1 is KGHDR and CDR2 is SFDVKD. The CDR3 is 18 amino acids. After removal of 0 bases from V and 2 bases from J, the junction contained 4 bases not matched to a gene. The CDR3 protein is CATSDLGTSGSNTGELFF. The CDR3 region has the DNA TGTGCCACCAGTGATTTGGGGACTAGCGGATCAAACACCGGGGAGCTGTTTTTT.

This clonotype was counted between two and nine times. The chain recombines TRBV7-2 with TRBJ2-5; 14 bases align to TRBD2. Germline CDR1 reads SGHTA; CDR2 reads FQGNSA. The CDR3 runs to 16 residues. V dropped 5 bases and J dropped 10; count of bases not matched to a gene: 12. CDR3 DNA: TGTGCCAGCAGCATAGGACTAGCGGGGGGACGAAGAGACCAGTACTTC. Translation gives CASSIGLAGGRRDQYF.

V usage is TRBV12-3 or TRBV12-4 and J usage is TRBJ2-2; no firm D call. This CDR3 spans 14 amino acids. Trimming cost V 4 bases and J 2 bases, with 8 bases left between them. The CDR3 loop is CASSSRLNTGELFF. CDR3 coding DNA: TGTGCCAGCAGTTCCCGACTTAACACCGGGGAGCTGTTTTTT.

The rearrangement uses TRBV25-1 and TRBJ1-1, with a possible D match to TRBD1 (6 bases). The ends were cut back, 1 base at V and 5 bases at J, with 14 bases in the middle. The CDR3 is 15 amino acids. In germline, CDR1 is MGHDK, CDR2 SYGVNS. The CDR3 region has the DNA TGTGCCAGCAGTGAATCAGCCCGGGGGCGAACTGAAGCTTTCTTT. Its translation is CASSESARGRTEAFF.

The gene calls are TRBV25-1 and TRBJ2-2, with D perhaps given as TRBD1 or TRBD2 (5 bases each). V was trimmed by 4 bases and J by 1 base, leaving 13 bases between them. This CDR3 region has 16 residues. Germline V CDR1 and CDR2: MGHDK, SYGVNS. This chain's CDR3 is CASSGPGRRNTGELFF. CDR3 coding DNA: TGTGCCAGCAGTGGACCGGGACGGAGGAACACCGGGGAGCTGTTTTTT. Filled out from reference TRBV25-1 and TRBJ2-2, the complete variable domain reads EADIYQTPRYLVIGTGKKITLECSQTMGHDKMYWYQQDPGMELHLIHYSYGVNSTEKGDLSSESTVSRIRTEHFPLTLESARPSHTSQYLCASSGPGRRNTGELFFGEGSRLTVL.

This clonotype has just a few counts. The V gene is TRBV12-3 or TRBV12-4, the J gene TRBJ2-1, with D possibly being TRBD2 (5 bases). The CDR3 spans 14 residues. Trimming left V 2 bases short and J 8 bases short, with 13 bases between. CDR3 bases: TGTGCCAGCAGTTTAACGGGAAGTGACGATGAGCAGTTCTTC. It yields the protein CASSLTGSDDEQFF.

This clonotype was observed a handful of times. The rearrangement uses TRBV9 and TRBJ2-1; 10 bases line up with TRBD2. This CDR3 comprises 16 residues. The ends lost 1 base at V and 7 bases at J; junction bases unmatched: 8. Germline-derived CDR1 and CDR2 are SGDLS and YYNGEE. The CDR3 sequence: CASSVRSGGAKNEQFF. CDR3 coding DNA: TGTGCCAGCAGCGTACGGAGCGGGGGGGCCAAGAATGAGCAGTTCTTC.

Only a few counts were recorded for this clonotype. V and J are TRBV19 and TRBJ2-6; D gene unclear. V was shortened by 11 bases and J by 0 bases, with 14 bases between the two germline ends. This CDR3 region has 15 residues. Germline assignment: CDR1 LNHDA and CDR2 SQIVND (reference sequence). The DNA for the CDR3 is TGTGCCGGTCCCGGATCCATCTCTGGGGCCAACGTCCTGACTTTC. Amino acids: CAGPGSISGANVLTF.

This rearrangement joins TRBV19 to TRBJ1-2; D gene ambiguous. The CDR3 runs 15 residues. V lost 2 bases to trimming and J lost 8 bases, with 18 bases between them. The germline gives CDR1 LNHDA, CDR2 SQIVND (reference sequence). The CDR3 is CASSIRSAGQLGYTF. CDR3 bases: TGTGCCAGTAGTATAAGATCGGCAGGCCAACTGGGCTACACCTTC.

This clonotype was seen a handful of times. V gene TRBV5-1 combines with J gene TRBJ2-5; 14 nucleotides align to TRBD2. The CDR3 has 16 residues. CDR1 SGHRS and CDR2 YFSETQ come from the germline V gene. V shed 4 bases and J 2 bases; nucleotides not matched to a gene: 4. In DNA form, the CDR3 reads TGCGCCAGCAGCCTGAGGACTAGCGGGAGGCAAGAGACCCAGTACTTC. It encodes CASSLRTSGRQETQYF.

The gene calls are TRBV30 and TRBJ1-2; the D is unclear. V was pared by 2 bases and J by 7 bases, with 8 bases between. The CDR3 sequence is 11 residues long. CDR1 is GTSNPN and CDR2 is SVGIG in the germline V gene (reference sequence). CDR3 DNA: TGTGCCTGGAGTCCTGGTTTTGGCTACACCTTC. Translating gives CAWSPGFGYTF.

Only a few counts were recorded for this clonotype. The chain combines TRBV9 with TRBJ1-5; 7 bases align to TRBD1. The CDR3 loop spans 15 amino acids. Looked up from germline, CDR1 is SGDLS and CDR2 is YYNGEE. Trimming cost V 0 bases and J 3 bases; bases outside gene matches: 3. The DNA of the CDR3 is TGTGCCAGCAGCGTAGAAGGGGGCCCCAATCAGCCCCAGCATTTT. It specifies CASSVEGGPNQPQHF.

The V and J genes are TRBV11-2 and TRBJ1-1, with D maybe TRBD1 (6 bases). Germline values: CDR1 SGHAT, CDR2 FQNNGV. The V gene lost 0 bases and the J gene lost 0 bases, with 8 bases spanning the gap. CDR3 length equals 15 residues. The chain's CDR3 is CASSLDQGLNTEAFF. The CDR3 DNA sequence: TGTGCCAGCAGCTTAGATCAGGGGTTGAACACTGAAGCTTTCTTT.

V and J are TRBV5-1 and TRBJ1-2; D unclear. CDR1 and CDR2 (germline): SGHRS, YFSETQ. Trimming shortened V by 1 base and J by 5 bases, and 6 bases separated the two germline ends. The CDR3 loop spans 12 amino acids. The CDR3 DNA reads TGCGCCAGCAGCTTGTTTTTTTATGGCTACACCTTC. Translation gives CASSLFFYGYTF.

This clonotype occurred many times. V is TRBV24-1 and J is TRBJ2-2; weak D call: TRBD2 (6 bases). The CDR3 loop spans 12 amino acids. Trimming removed 12 bases from V and 0 bases from J, with 7 bases in between. The germline V gene has CDR1 KGHDR and CDR2 SFDVKD. CDR3 in amino acids: CAGGPNTGELFF. As DNA, the CDR3 is TGTGCCGGAGGGCCGAACACCGGGGAGCTGTTTTTT.

In this sample, this clonotype turned up many times. CDR3 sequence: CATSDLGSKGHEQFF. CDR3 DNA sequence: TGTGCCACCAGTGATTTGGGCAGCAAGGGGCATGAGCAGTTCTTC. V is TRBV24-1 and J is TRBJ2-1; weak D call: TRBD1 (5 bases). The CDR3 consists of 15 residues. V lost 0 bases and J 8 bases, leaving 13 bases between the germline ends. Per germline, CDR1 KGHDR and CDR2 SFDVKD.

This chain connects TRBV20-1 to TRBJ2-7, with 13 bases identical to TRBD2. Germline CDR1 reads DFQATT; CDR2 reads SNEGSKA (reference sequence). V lost 5 bases and J lost 7; bases outside the gene matches: 2. The CDR3 sequence is 12 residues long. The CDR3 protein is CSASGLAGEQYF. CDR3 coding DNA: TGCAGTGCTTCGGGACTAGCGGGGGAGCAGTACTTC.

The chain carries TRBV7-2 and TRBJ1-4; 7 bases map to TRBD1. Germline assignment: CDR1 SGHTA and CDR2 FQGNSA. The CDR3 is 15 amino acids. V was clipped by 2 bases and J by 8 bases; unmatched bases: 8. CDR3 DNA: TGTGCCAGCAGCTTATTGACAGGGAAAGGAGAAAAACTGTTTTTT. Protein sequence: CASSLLTGKGEKLFF.

This clonotype was picked up many times. The chain combines TRBV6-5 with TRBJ2-5; 9 bases are shared with TRBD2. The germline V gene has CDR1 MNHEY and CDR2 SVGAGI. The V gene end was trimmed by 10 bases and the J gene end by 4 bases; junction bases not matched to a gene: 4. CDR3 length: 12 amino acids. This CDR3 is CATAGGRETQYF. As DNA, the CDR3 is TGTGCCACCGCGGGAGGGCGAGAGACCCAGTACTTC.

This clonotype has more than one count but fewer than ten. The CDR3 sequence: CASSPSGTSERSYEQYF. Written as DNA, the CDR3 is TGTGCCAGCAGCCCCTCCGGGACTAGCGAACGCTCCTACGAGCAGTACTTC. The chain joins TRBV2 to TRBJ2-7, with 10 bases fitting TRBD2. The trim removed 6 bases at V and 0 bases at J, leaving 11 bases unmatched. CDR1 is SNHLY and CDR2 is FYNNEI in the germline V gene. This CDR3 spans 17 amino acids. Looking up the rest from reference TRBV2 and TRBJ2-7 gives the full variable domain: EPEVTQTPSHQVTQMGQEVILRCVPISNHLYFYWYRQILGQKVEFLVSFYNNEISEKSEIFDDQFSVERPDGSNFTLKIRSTKLEDSAMYFCASSPSGTSERSYEQYFGPGTRLTVT.